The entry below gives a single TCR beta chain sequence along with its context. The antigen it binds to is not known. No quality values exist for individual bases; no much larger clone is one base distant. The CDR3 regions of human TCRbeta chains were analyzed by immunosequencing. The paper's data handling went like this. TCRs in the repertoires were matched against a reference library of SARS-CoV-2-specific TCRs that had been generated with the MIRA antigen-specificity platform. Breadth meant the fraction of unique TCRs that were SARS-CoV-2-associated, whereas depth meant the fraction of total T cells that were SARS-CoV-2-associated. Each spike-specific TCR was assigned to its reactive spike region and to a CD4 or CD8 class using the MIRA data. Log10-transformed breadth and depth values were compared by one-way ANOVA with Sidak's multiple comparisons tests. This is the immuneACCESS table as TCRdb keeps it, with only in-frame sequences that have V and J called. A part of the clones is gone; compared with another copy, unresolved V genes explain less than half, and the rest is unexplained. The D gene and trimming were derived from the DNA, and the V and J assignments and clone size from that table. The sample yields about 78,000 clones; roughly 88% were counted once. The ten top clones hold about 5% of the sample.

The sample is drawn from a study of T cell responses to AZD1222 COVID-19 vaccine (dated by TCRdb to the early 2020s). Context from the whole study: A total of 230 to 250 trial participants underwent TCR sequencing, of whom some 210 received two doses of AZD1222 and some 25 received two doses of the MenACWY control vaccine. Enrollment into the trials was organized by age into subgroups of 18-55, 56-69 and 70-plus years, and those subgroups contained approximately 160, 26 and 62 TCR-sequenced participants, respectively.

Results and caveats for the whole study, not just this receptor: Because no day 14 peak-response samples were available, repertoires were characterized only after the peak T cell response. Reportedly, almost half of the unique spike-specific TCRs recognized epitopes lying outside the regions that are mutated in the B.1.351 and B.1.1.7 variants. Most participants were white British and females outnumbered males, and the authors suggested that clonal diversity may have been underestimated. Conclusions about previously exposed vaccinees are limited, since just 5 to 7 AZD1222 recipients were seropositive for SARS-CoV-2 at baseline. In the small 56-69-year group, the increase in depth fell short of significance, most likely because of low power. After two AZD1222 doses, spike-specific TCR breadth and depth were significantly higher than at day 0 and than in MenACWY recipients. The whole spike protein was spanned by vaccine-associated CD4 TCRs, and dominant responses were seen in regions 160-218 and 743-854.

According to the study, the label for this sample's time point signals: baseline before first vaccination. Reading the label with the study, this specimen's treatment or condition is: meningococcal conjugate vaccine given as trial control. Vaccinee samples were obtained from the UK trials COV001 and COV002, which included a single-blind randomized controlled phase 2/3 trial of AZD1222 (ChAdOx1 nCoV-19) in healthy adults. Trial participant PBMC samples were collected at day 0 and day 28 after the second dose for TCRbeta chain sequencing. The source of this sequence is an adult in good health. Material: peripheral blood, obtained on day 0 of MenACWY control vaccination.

The CDR3 protein sequence reads: CASSLHGGLDTEAFF. The DNA sequence is given as TGCGCCAGCAGCCTGCACGGAGGGTTAGATACTGAAGCTTTCTTT. The chain joins TRBV5-1 to TRBJ1-1; no D gene is confidently identified. Reading the germline V gene gives CDR1 SGHRS and CDR2 YFSETQ. The CDR3 numbers 15 residues from cysteine through phenylalanine. The only DNA kept is the CDR3, 45 bases in frame from the first base. V is cut by 4 bases and J by 5 bases, and the space between the germline ends is 18 bases.